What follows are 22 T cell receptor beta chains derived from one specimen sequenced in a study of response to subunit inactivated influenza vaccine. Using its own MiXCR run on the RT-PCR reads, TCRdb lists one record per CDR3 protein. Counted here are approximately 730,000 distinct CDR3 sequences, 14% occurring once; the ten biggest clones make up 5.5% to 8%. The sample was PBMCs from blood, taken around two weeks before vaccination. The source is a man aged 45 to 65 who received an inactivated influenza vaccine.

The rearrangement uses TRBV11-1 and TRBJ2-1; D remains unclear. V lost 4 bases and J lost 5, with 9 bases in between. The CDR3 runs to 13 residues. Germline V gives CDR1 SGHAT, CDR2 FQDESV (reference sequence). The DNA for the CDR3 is TGTGCCAGCAGCTCCGGACCGAACAATGAGCAGTTCTTC. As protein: CASSSGPNNEQFF.

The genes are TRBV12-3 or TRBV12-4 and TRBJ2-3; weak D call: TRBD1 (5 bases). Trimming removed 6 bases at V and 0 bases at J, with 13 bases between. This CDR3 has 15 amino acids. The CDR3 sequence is CASRPQGTSTDTQYF. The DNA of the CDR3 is TGTGCCAGCAGGCCCCAGGGAACTAGCACAGATACGCAGTATTTT.

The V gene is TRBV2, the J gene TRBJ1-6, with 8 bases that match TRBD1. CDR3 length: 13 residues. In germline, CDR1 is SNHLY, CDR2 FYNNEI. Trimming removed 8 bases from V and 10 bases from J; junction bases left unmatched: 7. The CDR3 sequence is CASSGQGKSPLHF. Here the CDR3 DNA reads TGTGCCAGCTCCGGACAGGGAAAATCACCCCTCCACTTT.

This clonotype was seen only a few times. DNA of the CDR3: TGCGCCAGCAGCCAAAGGACACTAGCGGGACCTGAGCAGTACTTC. Amino acid sequence: CASSQRTLAGPEQYF. V usage is TRBV4-1 and J usage is TRBJ2-7; 10 positions match TRBD2. This CDR3 contains 15 residues. The V segment lost 2 bases and the J segment 7 bases; nucleotides outside the gene matches: 8. Germline V gives CDR1 MGHRA, CDR2 YSYEKL.

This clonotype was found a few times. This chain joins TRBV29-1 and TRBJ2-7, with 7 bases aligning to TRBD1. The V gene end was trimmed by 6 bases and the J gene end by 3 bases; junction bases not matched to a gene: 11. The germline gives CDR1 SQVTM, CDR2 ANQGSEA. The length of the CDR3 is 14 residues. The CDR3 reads CSVRDSLSYYEQYF. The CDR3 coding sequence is TGCAGCGTCCGGGACAGCCTTTCATACTACGAGCAGTACTTC.

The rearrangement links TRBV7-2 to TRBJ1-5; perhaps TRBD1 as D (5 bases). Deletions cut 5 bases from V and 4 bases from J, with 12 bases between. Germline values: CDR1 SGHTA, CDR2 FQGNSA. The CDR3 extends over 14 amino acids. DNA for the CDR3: TGTGCCAGCAGCGAGACAGTGATTAATCAGCCCCAGCATTTT. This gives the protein CASSETVINQPQHF.

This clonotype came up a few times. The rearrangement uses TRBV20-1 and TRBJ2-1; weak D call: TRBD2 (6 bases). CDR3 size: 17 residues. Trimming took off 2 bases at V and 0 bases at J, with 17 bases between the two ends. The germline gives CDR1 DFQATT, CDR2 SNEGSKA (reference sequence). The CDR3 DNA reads TGCAGTGCTAGAACCCTAGGGAGCGGGCCCTCCTACAATGAGCAGTTCTTC. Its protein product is CSARTLGSGPSYNEQFF.

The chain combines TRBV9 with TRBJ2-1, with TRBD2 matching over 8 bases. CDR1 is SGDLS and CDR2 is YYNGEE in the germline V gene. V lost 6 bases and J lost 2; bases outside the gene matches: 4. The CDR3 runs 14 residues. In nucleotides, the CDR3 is TGTGCCAGCACCCCGGGGGGGACCTACAATGAGCAGTTCTTC. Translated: CASTPGGTYNEQFF.

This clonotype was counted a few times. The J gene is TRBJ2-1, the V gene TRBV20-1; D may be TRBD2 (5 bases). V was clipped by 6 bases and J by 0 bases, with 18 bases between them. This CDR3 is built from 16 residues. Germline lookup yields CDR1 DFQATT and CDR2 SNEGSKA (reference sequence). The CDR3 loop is CSARNSRVHSYNEQFF. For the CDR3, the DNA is TGCAGTGCAAGAAACTCGCGGGTCCACTCCTACAATGAGCAGTTCTTC.

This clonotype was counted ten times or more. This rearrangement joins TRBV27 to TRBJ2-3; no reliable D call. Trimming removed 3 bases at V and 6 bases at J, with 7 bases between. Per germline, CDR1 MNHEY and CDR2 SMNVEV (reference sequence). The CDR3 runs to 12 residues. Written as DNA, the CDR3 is TGTGCCAGCAGTTTCTTGCGCGATACGCAGTATTTT. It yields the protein CASSFLRDTQYF.

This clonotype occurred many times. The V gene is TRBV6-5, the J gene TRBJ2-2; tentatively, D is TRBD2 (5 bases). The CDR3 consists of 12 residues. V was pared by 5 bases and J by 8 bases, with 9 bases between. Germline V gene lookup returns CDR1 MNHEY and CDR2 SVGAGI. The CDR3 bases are TGTGCCAGCAGTACCCGGACTGGGGAGCTGTTTTTT. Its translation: CASSTRTGELFF.

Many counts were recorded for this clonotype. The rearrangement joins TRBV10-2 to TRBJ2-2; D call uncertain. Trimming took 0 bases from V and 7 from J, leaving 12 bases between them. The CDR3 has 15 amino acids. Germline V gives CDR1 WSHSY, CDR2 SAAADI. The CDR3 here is CASSESYGRDGELFF. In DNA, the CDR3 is TGCGCCAGCAGTGAGTCTTACGGACGTGACGGGGAGCTGTTTTTT.

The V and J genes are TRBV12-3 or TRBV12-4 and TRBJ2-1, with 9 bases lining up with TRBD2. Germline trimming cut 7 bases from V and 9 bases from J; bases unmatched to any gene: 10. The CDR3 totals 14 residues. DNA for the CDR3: TGTGCCAGCACCACACGGGGGCGGGGGGGTGAGCAGTTCTTC. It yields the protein CASTTRGRGGEQFF.

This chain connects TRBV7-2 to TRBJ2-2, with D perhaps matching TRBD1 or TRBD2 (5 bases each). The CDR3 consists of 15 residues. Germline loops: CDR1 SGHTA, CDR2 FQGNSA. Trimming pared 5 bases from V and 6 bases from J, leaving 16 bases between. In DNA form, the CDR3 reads TGTGCCAGCAGCCCGTCCGGGACCCTGGCCGGGGAGCTGTTTTTT. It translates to CASSPSGTLAGELFF.

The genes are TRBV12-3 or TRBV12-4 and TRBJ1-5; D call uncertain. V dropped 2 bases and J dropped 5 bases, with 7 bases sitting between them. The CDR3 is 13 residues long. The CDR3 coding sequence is TGTGCCAGCAGTTTACAGTTACATCAGCCCCAGCATTTT. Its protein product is CASSLQLHQPQHF.

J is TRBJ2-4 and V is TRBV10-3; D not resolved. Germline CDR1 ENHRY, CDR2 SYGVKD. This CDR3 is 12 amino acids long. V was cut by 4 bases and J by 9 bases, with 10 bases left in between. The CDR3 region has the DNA TGTGCCATCAGTGGAGGCGGCGGCATTCAGTACTTC. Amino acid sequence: CAISGGGGIQYF.

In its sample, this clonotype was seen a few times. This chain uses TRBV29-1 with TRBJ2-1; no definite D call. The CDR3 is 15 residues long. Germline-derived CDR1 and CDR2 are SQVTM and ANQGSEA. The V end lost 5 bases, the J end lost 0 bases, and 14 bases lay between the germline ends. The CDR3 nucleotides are TGCAGCGTTTATGGACGCCCGGCCTCCTACAATGAGCAGTTCTTC. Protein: CSVYGRPASYNEQFF.

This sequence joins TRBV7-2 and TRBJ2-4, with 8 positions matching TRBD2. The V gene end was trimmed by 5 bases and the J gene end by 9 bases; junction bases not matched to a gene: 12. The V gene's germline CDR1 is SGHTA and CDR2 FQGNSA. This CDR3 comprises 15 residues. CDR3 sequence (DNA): TGTGCCAGCAGCCTAGGGACCGGGACTAGTCTCATTCAGTACTTC. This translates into CASSLGTGTSLIQYF.

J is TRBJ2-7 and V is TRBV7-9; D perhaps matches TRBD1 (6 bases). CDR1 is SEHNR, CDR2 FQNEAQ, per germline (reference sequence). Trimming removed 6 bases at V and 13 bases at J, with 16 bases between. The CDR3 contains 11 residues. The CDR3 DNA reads TGTGCCAGCAGGTCTACCGGGACACCTTACTTC. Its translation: CASRSTGTPYF.

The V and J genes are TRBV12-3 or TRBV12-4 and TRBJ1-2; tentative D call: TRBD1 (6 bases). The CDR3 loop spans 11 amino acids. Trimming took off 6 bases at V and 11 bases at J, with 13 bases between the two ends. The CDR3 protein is CASSEGERYTF. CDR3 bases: TGTGCCAGCAGCGAGGGGGAAAGGTACACCTTC.

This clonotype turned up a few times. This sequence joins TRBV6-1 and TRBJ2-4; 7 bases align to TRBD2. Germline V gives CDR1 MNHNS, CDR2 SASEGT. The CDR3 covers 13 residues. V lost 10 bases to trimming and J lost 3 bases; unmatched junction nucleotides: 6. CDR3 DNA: TGTGCCACCCTGGGGGGGGGCAAAAACATTCAGTACTTC. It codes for CATLGGGKNIQYF.

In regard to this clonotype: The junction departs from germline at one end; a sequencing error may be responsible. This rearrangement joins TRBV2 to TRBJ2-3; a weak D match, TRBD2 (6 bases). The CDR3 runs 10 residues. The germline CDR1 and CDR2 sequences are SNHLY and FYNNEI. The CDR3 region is CASSGFREDF. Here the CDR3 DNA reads TGTGCCAGCAGTGGATTCAGGGAGGATTTT.